These T cell receptor beta chains were read from a single sample in a study of neurological immune-mediated disorders. TCRdb reprocessed the 5' RACE reads via MiXCR and lists one record per CDR3 protein. The sample holds around 20,000 distinct CDR3 sequences, 12% to 15% seen once. The specimen was CD4+ T cells from blood. The origin of the receptors is a woman in her fifties or sixties with HTLV-1-associated myelopathy (HAM/TSP). CDR3s include the opening cysteine and the closing phenylalanine or tryptophan. The D gene is left open where the match is weak. Size tells how often a clone was seen (once, few, many) or the class of an expanded clone, and some rows leave it out.

CASSFTGTGKSSYEQYF	TGCGCCAGCAGCTTCACCGGGACAGGGAAGAGCTCCTACGAGCAGTACTTC	TRBV5-1	TRBD1	17	many	TRBJ2-7
CASSWGQRVAYGYTF	TGCGCCAGCAGCTGGGGACAGCGGGTTGCCTATGGCTACACCTTC	TRBV5-1	TRBD1	15	many	TRBJ1-2
CASSPIQGAAEAFF	TGCGCCAGCAGCCCGATACAGGGGGCTGCTGAAGCTTTCTTT	TRBV5-1	TRBD1	14	NA	TRBJ1-1
CAWTRDSGNTIYF	TGTGCCTGGACCCGGGACTCTGGAAACACCATATATTTT	TRBV30	NA	13	many	TRBJ1-3
CASSLTSGLAAYEQYF	TGTGCCAGCAGCTTAACCTCCGGACTAGCGGCCTACGAGCAGTACTTC	TRBV7-2	TRBD2	16	many	TRBJ2-7
CSGLGVATGELFF	TGCAGTGGACTAGGAGTAGCCACCGGGGAGCTGTTTTTT	TRBV20-1	NA	13	many	TRBJ2-2
CSASGLYAEGSYNSPLHF	TGCAGTGCTAGCGGTCTCTATGCTGAGGGTTCCTATAATTCACCCCTCCACTTT	TRBV20-1	NA	18	many	TRBJ1-6
CASSPKTGGIDTQYF	TGTGCCAGCAGCCCCAAGACAGGGGGCATTGATACGCAGTATTTT	TRBV9	TRBD1	15	NA	TRBJ2-3
CSVNSGGETQYF	TGCAGTGTCAACAGCGGAGGGGAGACCCAGTACTTC	TRBV20-1	NA	12	NA	TRBJ2-5
CSASRQGNGYTF	TGCAGTGCTAGTCGCCAGGGGAATGGCTACACCTTC	TRBV20-1	NA	12	many	TRBJ1-2
CASSYRTGAYEQYF	TGTGCCAGCAGCTACCGGACAGGAGCCTACGAGCAGTACTTC	TRBV3-1	TRBD1	14	many	TRBJ2-7
CASSQQESPLHF	TGTGCCAGCAGCCAACAGGAGTCACCCCTCCACTTT	TRBV14	NA	12	many	TRBJ1-6
CASSDRQGWDGYTF	TGCGCCAGCAGTGACCGACAGGGGTGGGATGGCTACACCTTC	TRBV10-2	TRBD1	14	few	TRBJ1-2
CATTALSGANVLTF	TGTGCCACCACGGCCCTCTCTGGGGCCAACGTCCTGACTTTC	TRBV10-3	NA	14	many	TRBJ2-6
CASSVEAGDTGELFF	TGTGCCAGCAGCGTGGAGGCGGGAGACACCGGGGAGCTGTTTTTT	TRBV9	TRBD2	15	many	TRBJ2-2
CAAQERGEQFF	TGTGCCGCCCAAGAGAGGGGTGAGCAGTTCTTC	TRBV10-3	NA	11	many	TRBJ2-1
CASSSESAGFADTQYF	TGTGCCAGCAGCTCCGAATCAGCGGGGTTCGCAGATACGCAGTATTTT	TRBV11-3	TRBD2	16	many	TRBJ2-3
CSARIRASEQYF	TGCAGTGCTAGGATTAGGGCGTCCGAGCAGTACTTC	TRBV20-1	NA	12	many	TRBJ2-7
CSARDHRLAGGRAYEQYF	TGCAGTGCTAGAGATCACCGGCTAGCGGGGGGGCGTGCCTACGAGCAGTACTTC	TRBV20-1	TRBD2	18	many	TRBJ2-7
CASSPGTSLIYEQYF	TGTGCCAGCAGCCCCGGGACTAGCCTCATCTACGAGCAGTACTTC	TRBV7-2	TRBD2	15	many	TRBJ2-7
CAISELTSGRYEQYF	TGTGCCATCAGTGAGTTGACTAGCGGACGCTACGAGCAGTACTTC	TRBV10-3	TRBD2	15	many	TRBJ2-7
CSALAGGTYEQYF	TGCAGTGCCCTAGCGGGGGGTACCTACGAGCAGTACTTC	TRBV20-1	TRBD2	13	many	TRBJ2-7
CATSRGGQGAFTGQYF	TGTGCCACCAGCAGAGGAGGACAGGGGGCTTTCACTGGGCAGTACTTC	TRBV15	TRBD1	16	many	TRBJ2-7
CASSQMTGGNTEAFF	TGTGCCAGCAGCCAGATGACAGGGGGGAACACTGAAGCTTTCTTT	TRBV4-2	TRBD1	15	many	TRBJ1-1
CASRMSGTQNTEAFF	TGCGCCAGCAGAATGAGCGGGACACAGAACACTGAAGCTTTCTTT	TRBV5-1	NA	15	NA	TRBJ1-1
CASSPTGGQLNSPLHF	TGCGCCAGCAGTCCAACCGGGGGGCAGCTAAATTCACCCCTCCACTTT	TRBV5-1	NA	16	many	TRBJ1-6
CSARKTSGSIYEQYF	TGCAGTGCTAGAAAGACTAGCGGGAGTATCTACGAGCAGTACTTC	TRBV20-1	TRBD2	15	many	TRBJ2-7
CASSQEGIDTGELFF	TGCGCCAGCAGCCAAGAAGGGATAGACACCGGGGAGCTGTTTTTT	TRBV4-1	NA	15	many	TRBJ2-2